This T cell receptor (beta chain) derives from a study of CD8+ T cells in alopecia areata. Study-wide results and limits: Scalp lesions, especially in alopecia totalis/universalis, had higher clonality than normal scalp.

After isolation, RNA underwent reverse transcription to generate cDNA as the sequencing template. The method was immunoSEQ multiplex PCR; TCRdb's version includes in-frame clones alone and lacks a portion of them. The table records 180,000 or so clones, more than 60% of them present only once. As regards this clone: Its antigen is undetermined.

V dropped 0 bases and J dropped 5 bases, with 11 bases sitting between them. Looked up from germline, CDR1 is SGDLS and CDR2 is YYNGEE. The CDR3 consists of 14 residues. This TCR was recovered from a human donor with alopecia areata. This chain joins TRBV9 and TRBJ1-1; D uncertain. The material sequenced was CD4+ T cells sorted from blood, taken at week 0. CDR3 amino acids: CASSVAMGYTEAFF. As DNA, the CDR3 is TGTGCCAGCAGCGTAGCGATGGGGTATACTGAAGCTTTCTTT.